This T cell receptor (beta chain) was sequenced in a study of T-cell reconstitution after alpha-beta-depleted transplantation in children. Study-level points and caveats: Expanded clones from the graft, numbering several hundred, reportedly supplied alpha-beta T cells about two months after transplant. It was newly produced T cells that mostly accounted for T-cell counts and diversity one year after transplant.

Library preparation (for TCRbeta) was performed with unique molecular identifiers. TCRdb redid the calling of the PCR reads with MiXCR, one entry per CDR3 protein. The sample includes approximately 290,000 distinct CDR3 sequences, 11% of them seen just once. This clonotype was detected ten times or more. What it binds is not known. This CDR3 comprises 12 residues. V lost 0 bases to trimming and J lost 9 bases, with 12 bases between them. In germline, CDR1 is DFQATT, CDR2 SNEGSKA (reference sequence). The material sequenced was peripheral blood, taken 180 days after TCRalphabeta/CD19-depleted stem cell transplant. The chain couples TRBV20-1 to TRBJ2-7; D not resolved. The TCR originated in a male patient between 2 and 15 years old who had a stem cell transplant for chronic granulomatous disease, so the T cells may come from the graft donor. CDR3 residues: CSARDILRGQYF. For the CDR3, the DNA is TGCAGTGCTAGAGACATTCTACGAGGGCAGTACTTC.